These 15 T cell receptor beta chains came from one sample sequenced in a study of radiotherapy plus CTLA-4 blockade in lung cancer. Profiled with immunoSEQ multiplex PCR; TCRdb holds only in-frame clones, not every one. Of tens of thousands of clones listed, approximately 84% are singletons. This specimen consisted of peripheral blood, obtained from a patient treated with radiotherapy plus ipilimumab. These receptors were collected from a human donor with non-small cell lung cancer whose response to radiotherapy plus ipilimumab could not be evaluated.

This chain joins TRBV18 and TRBJ2-7, with a weak D call TRBD1 (5 bases). The CDR3 totals 14 residues. The germline CDR1 and CDR2 sequences are KGHSH and LQKENI. V was pared by 1 base and J by 1 base, with 8 bases between. This CDR3 is CASSPQGSSYEQYF. The CDR3 coding sequence is TGTGCCAGCTCACCACAGGGGTCGTCCTACGAGCAGTACTTC.

This clone appeared a single time. The genes are TRBV28 and TRBJ1-2; weak D call: TRBD1 (5 bases). This CDR3 is built from 15 residues. Deletions cut 6 bases from V and 6 bases from J, with 20 bases between. CDR1 and CDR2 (germline): MDHEN, SYDVKM. The CDR3 DNA reads TGTGCCAGCAGGGGGGGTATAGTTCGCATAGATGGCTACACCTTC. This codes for CASRGGIVRIDGYTF.

This clone was picked up a small number of times. The chain uses TRBV7-2 and TRBJ1-2; 10 positions match TRBD1. With 5 bases clipped from V and 7 bases from J, the junction kept 1 base outside the gene matches. CDR1 is SGHTA, CDR2 FQGNSA, per germline. The CDR3 has 12 residues. The CDR3 here is CASSDRGLGYTF. The CDR3 DNA is TGTGCCAGCAGCGACAGGGGGCTTGGCTACACCTTC.

V and J are TRBV28 and TRBJ2-5, with D perhaps TRBD1 (6 bases). Germline V CDR1 and CDR2: MDHEN, SYDVKM. The CDR3 loop spans 14 amino acids. V lost 5 bases and J 4 bases, leaving 14 bases between the germline ends. This CDR3 is CASSTQGSVETQYF. In nucleotides, the CDR3 is TGTGCCAGCAGTACACAGGGATCTGTAGAGACCCAGTACTTC.

J is TRBJ2-7 and V is TRBV11-3; 7 bases align to TRBD2. Germline-derived CDR1 and CDR2 are SGHNT and YENEEA. V was clipped by 5 bases and J by 0 bases; unmatched bases: 4. There are 14 residues in the CDR3. CDR3 sequence (DNA): TGTGCCAGCAGCCCTAGCGGTCTCTCCTACGAGCAGTACTTC. Protein product: CASSPSGLSYEQYF.

The chain has TRBV20-1 and TRBJ1-2, with 8 bases that match TRBD1. The CDR3 extends over 11 amino acids. Looked up from germline, CDR1 is DFQATT and CDR2 is SNEGSKA (reference sequence). The J segment lost 11 bases and the V segment lost 4 bases, leaving 6 bases of the junction unmatched. In nucleotides, the CDR3 is TGCAGTGCTAAAGTGACAGGGGAATACACCTTC. Translating gives CSAKVTGEYTF.

The chain carries TRBV7-8 and TRBJ1-4, with TRBD1 identical over 9 bases. The CDR3 is made up of 15 amino acids. The germline gives CDR1 SGHVS, CDR2 FQNEAQ. The trim removed 3 bases at V and 8 bases at J, leaving 7 bases unmatched. CDR3 sequence: CASSLPQGAGEKLFF. The CDR3 nucleotides read TGTGCCAGCAGCTTGCCACAGGGGGCAGGCGAAAAACTGTTTTTT.

This clone was seen a handful of times. The chain employs TRBV29-1 and TRBJ1-2, with TRBD1 as a possible D gene (5 bases). Germline CDR1 SQVTM, CDR2 ANQGSEA. Trimming pared 4 bases from V and 1 base from J, leaving 16 bases between. The CDR3 covers 15 residues. The CDR3 here is CSVGGSQEHNYGYTF. As DNA, the CDR3 is TGCAGCGTTGGGGGCTCACAGGAGCATAACTATGGCTACACCTTC.

The chain links TRBV19 to TRBJ2-7; D possibly corresponds to TRBD2 (6 bases). V dropped 6 bases and J dropped 7 bases, with 13 bases sitting between them. This CDR3 spans 12 amino acids. Germline V gives CDR1 LNHDA, CDR2 SQIVND (reference sequence). The CDR3 here is CASSGGTSEQYF. The CDR3 DNA sequence: TGTGCCAGTAGCGGGGGAACGTCAGAGCAGTACTTC.

The V call is TRBV28, the J call TRBJ2-1; TRBD1 aligns across 8 bases. V was clipped by 5 bases and J by 9 bases; unmatched bases: 12. This CDR3 spans 15 amino acids. Germline-derived CDR1 and CDR2 are MDHEN and SYDVKM. CDR3 DNA: TGTGCCAGCAGTAATCCGGGACAGGTCCATCCTGAGCAGTTCTTC. It yields the protein CASSNPGQVHPEQFF.

J is TRBJ1-5 and V is TRBV28; 8 nucleotides align to TRBD1. Germline V gene data show CDR1 as MDHEN and CDR2 as SYDVKM. The CDR3 runs 14 residues. The V gene end was trimmed by 2 bases and the J gene end by 8 bases; junction bases not matched to a gene: 5. CDR3 coding DNA: TGTGCCAGCAGTTTAGAACAGGGGGGTGAGCCCCAGCATTTT. Translating gives CASSLEQGGEPQHF.

This clone was detected once. This sequence joins TRBV18 and TRBJ1-6; D possibly corresponds to TRBD1 (6 bases). Trimming removed 3 bases from V and 9 bases from J, with 15 bases in between. Germline lookup yields CDR1 KGHSH and CDR2 LQKENI. There are 15 residues in the CDR3. DNA of the CDR3: TGTGCCAGCTCACCGGCACAGGGCGAGGGTTCACCCCTCCACTTT. This gives the protein CASSPAQGEGSPLHF.

The chain employs TRBV6-5 and TRBJ2-1, with 9 bases that match TRBD2. V lost 6 bases, J lost 5 bases, and 8 bases stayed unmatched. There are 15 residues in the CDR3. The germline gives CDR1 MNHEY, CDR2 SVGAGI. CDR3 amino acids: CASSRPSGKNNEQFF. The CDR3 DNA is TGTGCCAGCAGCCGCCCTAGCGGGAAAAACAATGAGCAGTTCTTC.

This clone was seen a handful of times. The gene calls are TRBV27 and TRBJ2-2, with 8 bases that match TRBD2. The junction had 3 bases not matched to a gene; V was cut back by 6 bases and J by 6 bases. Germline loops: CDR1 MNHEY, CDR2 SMNVEV (reference sequence). CDR3 length: 13 residues. CDR3 loop: CASSGTRAGELFF. The CDR3 DNA reads TGTGCCAGCAGCGGGACTAGGGCCGGGGAGCTGTTTTTT.

This chain links TRBV5-6 with TRBJ2-1; 12 bases line up with TRBD1. Germline V gene lookup returns CDR1 SGHDT and CDR2 YYEEEE. CDR3 length: 15 amino acids. V was pared by 3 bases and J by 8 bases, with 6 bases of the junction left unmatched. CDR3 sequence reads: CASSWAGTGGDEQFF. As DNA, the CDR3 is TGTGCCAGCAGCTGGGCCGGGACAGGGGGCGATGAGCAGTTCTTC.